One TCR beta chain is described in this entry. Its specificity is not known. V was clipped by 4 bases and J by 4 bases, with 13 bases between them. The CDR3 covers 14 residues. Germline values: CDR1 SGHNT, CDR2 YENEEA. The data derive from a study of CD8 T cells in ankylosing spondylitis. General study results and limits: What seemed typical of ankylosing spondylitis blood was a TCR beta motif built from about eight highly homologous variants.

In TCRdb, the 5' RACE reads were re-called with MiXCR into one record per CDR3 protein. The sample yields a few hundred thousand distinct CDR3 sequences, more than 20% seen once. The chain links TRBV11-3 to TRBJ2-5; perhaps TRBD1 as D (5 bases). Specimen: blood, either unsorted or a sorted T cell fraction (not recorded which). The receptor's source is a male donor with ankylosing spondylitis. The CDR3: CASSYGAGTETQYF. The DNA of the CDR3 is TGTGCCAGCAGCTATGGGGCAGGAACAGAGACCCAGTACTTC.